The next 26 T cell receptor beta chains were all read from a single sample in a study of identical twins. In TCRdb, the 5' RACE reads were re-called with MiXCR into one record per CDR3 protein. The sample has hundreds of thousands of distinct CDR3 sequences; about 7% are singletons. Separately, the same data were catalogued under a study of yellow fever vaccine responses in identical twins.

Sample: PBMCs. The source of these receptors is a woman under 30 in good health.

V and J are TRBV4-1 and TRBJ2-5; 8 bases align to TRBD1. The CDR3 contains 15 residues. Germline CDR1 MGHRA, CDR2 YSYEKL. The V and J ends lost 0 bases and 7 bases, in that order; junction bases with no gene match: 7. The CDR3 nucleotides are TGCGCCAGCAGCCAAGACAGGGGGCTCGTTGTGACCCAGTACTTC. Encoded protein: CASSQDRGLVVTQYF.

This clonotype was picked up a small number of times. The J gene is TRBJ2-1, the V gene TRBV20-1, with TRBD2 as a possible D gene (5 bases). The CDR3 is made up of 13 amino acids. Germline V gene sequence: CDR1 DFQATT, CDR2 SNEGSKA (reference sequence). V shed 6 bases and J shed 8 bases, with 17 bases lying between them. For the CDR3, the DNA is TGCAGTGCCCCATCCGGGGTTCGGGATGAGCAGTTCTTC. It encodes CSAPSGVRDEQFF.

This clonotype turned up a few times. The rearrangement uses TRBV11-2 and TRBJ2-1; D not certain. Germline V lookup: CDR1 SGHAT, CDR2 FQNNGV. With 6 bases removed from V and 6 bases from J, the gap between germline ends came to 15 bases. CDR3 size: 14 residues. DNA of the CDR3: TGTGCCAGCAGTGTAAAATATCCGGGCAATGAGCAGTTCTTC. This encodes CASSVKYPGNEQFF.

The sample holds many counts of this clonotype. This chain uses TRBV6-5 with TRBJ1-1, with a tentative D call TRBD1 (6 bases). Germline CDR1 is MNHEY and CDR2 is SVGAGI. V lost 2 bases and J lost 10, with 17 bases in between. This CDR3 is built from 14 residues. The CDR3 region is CASSYDGTRIGAFF. In DNA form, the CDR3 reads TGTGCCAGCAGTTACGACGGGACACGGATTGGAGCTTTCTTT.

The V call is TRBV20-1, the J call TRBJ1-2; TRBD1 matches at 7 bases. The CDR3 loop spans 12 amino acids. V was clipped by 6 bases and J by 10 bases; unmatched bases: 11. CDR1 is DFQATT and CDR2 is SNEGSKA in the germline V gene (reference sequence). The DNA for the CDR3 is TGCAGTGCGGAGGGCCGGGACAGTGCCTACACCTTC. Translating gives CSAEGRDSAYTF.

CDR3 amino acids: CASSSNVLAGVIDTQYF. DNA for the CDR3: TGTGCCAGCAGCTCCAACGTGCTAGCGGGAGTGATTGATACGCAGTATTTT. This chain links TRBV11-2 with TRBJ2-3, with TRBD2 matching over 10 bases. V shed 4 bases and J 6 bases; nucleotides not matched to a gene: 13. CDR1 and CDR2 from the germline V gene are SGHAT and FQNNGV. The CDR3 length is 17 residues.

The V gene is TRBV20-1, the J gene TRBJ2-1; TRBD2 aligns across 14 bases. After removal of 8 bases from V and 8 bases from J, the junction contained 11 bases not matched to a gene. CDR3 length: 15 residues. Germline lookup yields CDR1 DFQATT and CDR2 SNEGSKA (reference sequence). Here the CDR3 reads CSLSSGLAGDYEQFF. The CDR3 coding sequence is TGCAGTCTCTCTTCGGGACTAGCGGGAGATTATGAGCAGTTCTTC.

V is TRBV7-2 and J is TRBJ1-6, with D uncertain. V lost 2 bases, J lost 5 bases, and 10 bases lay in between. The CDR3 length is 15 residues. Germline values: CDR1 SGHTA, CDR2 FQGNSA. CDR3 protein: CASSLQNINNSPLHF. The CDR3 DNA follows: TGTGCCAGCAGCTTACAGAATATAAATAATTCACCCCTCCACTTT. Filled out from reference TRBV7-2 and TRBJ1-6, the complete variable domain reads GAGVSQSPSNKVTEKGKDVELRCDPISGHTALYWYRQSLGQGLEFLIYFQGNSAPDKSGLPSDRFSAERTGGSVSTLTIQRTQQEDSAVYLCASSLQNINNSPLHFGNGTRLTVT.

This chain links TRBV7-9 with TRBJ1-4; D gene uncertain. Germline CDR1 and CDR2: SEHNR and FQNEAQ (reference sequence). The V and J ends lost 5 bases and 6 bases respectively, with 10 bases between them. The CDR3 is 13 residues long. The CDR3 loop is CASSVGWDEKLFF. CDR3 DNA sequence: TGTGCCAGCAGCGTCGGTTGGGATGAAAAACTGTTTTTT.

The chain employs TRBV28 and TRBJ2-2; possibly TRBD2 for D (6 bases). Germline-derived CDR1 and CDR2 are MDHEN and SYDVKM. The CDR3 loop spans 17 amino acids. V was trimmed by 6 bases and J by 0 bases, leaving 17 bases between them. The CDR3 spells CASSGDLMDTNTGELFF. The DNA of the CDR3 is TGTGCCAGCAGCGGGGACTTAATGGATACGAACACCGGGGAGCTGTTTTTT.

This clonotype has just a few counts. J is TRBJ2-4 and V is TRBV28, with D tentatively TRBD1 or TRBD2 (5 bases each). The germline V and J ends were trimmed by 3 bases and 4 bases, with 13 bases remaining between them. The germline V gene has CDR1 MDHEN and CDR2 SYDVKM. This CDR3 spans 15 amino acids. The chain's CDR3 is CASSLKGTVKNIQYF. DNA for the CDR3: TGTGCCAGCAGTTTGAAGGGGACCGTAAAAAACATTCAGTACTTC.

This clonotype was seen a handful of times. This chain joins TRBV5-1 and TRBJ2-6; D is unresolved. This CDR3 has 16 residues. V lost 3 bases to trimming and J lost 2 bases, with 12 bases between them. CDR1 SGHRS and CDR2 YFSETQ come from the germline V gene. The CDR3, as DNA: TGCGCCAGCAGCTCCCTGGGCTCGGCTGGGGCCAACGTCCTGACTTTC. Its translation: CASSSLGSAGANVLTF.

This clonotype was counted at least ten times. J is TRBJ2-7 and V is TRBV24-1; 7 nucleotides match TRBD1. This CDR3 has 15 amino acids. After removal of 1 base from V and 6 bases from J, the junction contained 8 bases not matched to a gene. Germline CDR1 is KGHDR and CDR2 is SFDVKD. In DNA form, the CDR3 reads TGTGCCACCAGTGATTTCGAGGGGGCACGGGGCGAGCAGTACTTC. Protein product: CATSDFEGARGEQYF.

This clonotype was counted ten times or more. Here the CDR3 DNA reads TGCAGTGCTAGTGGGGGTCAGCCCCAGCATTTT. It encodes CSASGGQPQHF. The chain uses TRBV20-1 and TRBJ1-5; D is possibly TRBD1 (5 bases). CDR1 is DFQATT, CDR2 SNEGSKA, per germline (reference sequence). This CDR3 has 11 residues. V was clipped by 3 bases and J by 6 bases, with 6 bases between them.

This clonotype came up many times. The chain couples TRBV5-1 to TRBJ1-1; D is possibly TRBD1 (5 bases). Germline V gene lookup returns CDR1 SGHRS and CDR2 YFSETQ. The CDR3 loop spans 15 amino acids. The V end was cut by 6 bases, the J end by 0 bases, with 15 bases between. Here the CDR3 DNA reads TGCGCCAGCAAGGGGCAGGGTAACGTGAACACTGAAGCTTTCTTT. Encoded protein: CASKGQGNVNTEAFF.

This clonotype was picked up many times. This chain links TRBV4-1 with TRBJ1-4, with D unclear. Germline CDR1 is MGHRA and CDR2 is YSYEKL. V shed 1 base and J shed 11 bases, with 11 bases lying between them. The CDR3 is made up of 13 amino acids. Written as DNA, the CDR3 is TGCGCCAGCAGCCAAGGAGGCGAGCTTAAACTGTTTTTT. Its protein is CASSQGGELKLFF.

This clonotype was seen more than once but under ten times. The chain employs TRBV5-1 and TRBJ2-1, with 12 bases lining up with TRBD2. Germline CDR1 and CDR2: SGHRS and YFSETQ. The CDR3 length is 17 residues. With V trimmed by 2 bases and J by 5 bases, 8 bases remained unmatched. The CDR3 nucleotides are TGCGCCAGCAGCTTCACTAGCGGGAGGAATGTGGACAATGAGCAGTTCTTC. Translated: CASSFTSGRNVDNEQFF.

In this sample, this clonotype turned up a few times. The chain joins TRBV5-1 to TRBJ2-6; maybe TRBD1 (6 bases). Per the germline V gene, CDR1 is SGHRS and CDR2 is YFSETQ. CDR3 length equals 16 residues. The V and J ends lost 4 bases and 0 bases respectively, with 11 bases between them. CDR3 nucleotides: TGCGCCAGCAGCACGGACAGCCTCTCTGGGGCCAACGTCCTGACTTTC. Translating gives CASSTDSLSGANVLTF.

The CDR3, as DNA: TGTGCCAGCACCCAAGGGGGGGGAGAGACCCAGTACTTC. Protein sequence: CASTQGGGETQYF. The V call is TRBV28, the J call TRBJ2-5; D might be TRBD2 (7 bases). The CDR3 covers 13 residues. CDR1 and CDR2 (germline): MDHEN, SYDVKM. V lost 7 bases and J lost 4, with 13 bases in between.

V is TRBV5-1 and J is TRBJ1-1; D unclear. The CDR3 runs to 15 residues. Trimming left V 2 bases short and J 0 bases short, with 11 bases between. Germline-derived CDR1 and CDR2 are SGHRS and YFSETQ. The DNA of the CDR3 is TGCGCCAGCAGCTTCTCTCCCACCCTGAACACTGAAGCTTTCTTT. Its translation is CASSFSPTLNTEAFF.

The chain joins TRBV20-1 to TRBJ1-1; tentatively, D is TRBD1 (5 bases). The CDR3 sequence is 14 residues long. Trimming shortened V by 4 bases and J by 1 base, and 13 bases separated the two germline ends. Germline values: CDR1 DFQATT, CDR2 SNEGSKA (reference sequence). CDR3 in DNA: TGCAGTGCTAAGTCCCCCAGGGAGAACACTGAAGCTTTCTTT. Encoded protein: CSAKSPRENTEAFF.

The chain joins TRBV28 to TRBJ2-1, with TRBD2 identical over 9 bases. Germline loops: CDR1 MDHEN, CDR2 SYDVKM. The trim removed 2 bases at V and 6 bases at J, leaving 8 bases unmatched. The CDR3 loop spans 16 amino acids. DNA of the CDR3: TGTGCCAGCAGTTTAAGTCGCGGGGGGGCTCCCAATGAGCAGTTCTTC. Protein sequence: CASSLSRGGAPNEQFF.

The table lists this clonotype with a few counts. The chain uses TRBV2 and TRBJ1-1; perhaps TRBD1 as D (6 bases). The CDR3 spans 12 residues. Deletions cut 6 bases from V and 9 bases from J, with 14 bases between. Germline CDR1 is SNHLY and CDR2 is FYNNEI. CDR3 coding DNA: TGTGCCAGCAGGCTGGACAGCTACAAAGCTTTCTTT. Its protein is CASRLDSYKAFF.

This clonotype was seen a handful of times. The chain carries TRBV2 and TRBJ2-7, with D possibly called TRBD1 or TRBD2 (5 bases each). This CDR3 contains 18 residues. Trimming took off 2 bases at V and 6 bases at J, with 26 bases between the two ends. Germline CDR1 reads SNHLY; CDR2 reads FYNNEI. In DNA form, the CDR3 reads TGTGCCAGCAGTGAACCACCGGGTGGGACCCGTATGCCCGGCGAGCAGTACGTC. Translation: CASSEPPGGTRMPGEQYV.

This clonotype was observed a few times. The chain joins TRBV7-9 to TRBJ1-2, with 7 bases that match TRBD1. The CDR3 length is 13 residues. From germline, CDR1 is SEHNR and CDR2 FQNEAQ (reference sequence). After removal of 3 bases from V and 4 bases from J, the junction contained 2 bases not matched to a gene. DNA for the CDR3: TGTGCCAGCAGCTTGAGGGACAGCTATGGCTACACCTTC. As protein: CASSLRDSYGYTF.

This clonotype has just a few counts. The chain has TRBV24-1 and TRBJ2-3, with D uncertain. CDR1 KGHDR and CDR2 SFDVKD come from the germline V gene. CDR3 size: 14 residues. Trimming cost V 3 bases and J 1 base, with 7 bases left between them. CDR3 sequence (DNA): TGTGCCACCAGTGATACCCGTGGCACAGATACGCAGTATTTT. It yields the protein CATSDTRGTDTQYF.